This T cell receptor (beta chain) emerged from a study of T cell responses to AZD1222 COVID-19 vaccine. Study summary: Researchers grouped second doses given at about 4 or about 12 weeks into one pool. Overall study results and limits: Along spike, vaccine-associated CD4 TCRs were found throughout, with dominance at 160-218 and 743-854.

This clone was counted a few times. Its antigen is not known. Assay used: immunoSEQ multiplex PCR; TCRdb lists only in-frame clones, some missing. The data show 97,000 or so clones, roughly 84% seen once. CDR1 is LGHDT and CDR2 is YNNKEL in the germline V gene (reference sequence). The CDR3 sequence is 13 residues long. Trimming took 1 base from V and 2 from J, leaving 5 bases between them. The chain employs TRBV3-1 (or the pseudogene TRBV3-2) and TRBJ2-5; no reliable D call. Sequenced here: peripheral blood, sampled on day 0 of AZD1222 vaccination. The source is an adult in good health. The CDR3 reads CASSQGRQETQYF. The CDR3 region has the DNA TGTGCCAGCAGCCAAGGGCGGCAAGAGACCCAGTACTTC.